These 10 T cell receptor beta chains were all obtained from the same sample, sequenced in a study of T cell responses to AZD1222 COVID-19 vaccine. Produced via immunoSEQ multiplex PCR; TCRdb's table is partial and in-frame only. Here the sample spans 110,000 to 150,000 clones, about 92% being singletons. This material consisted of peripheral blood, taken after recovery from COVID-19. All receptors derive from an adult who had recovered from COVID-19.

V is TRBV27 and J is TRBJ2-3; D not resolved. Germline V CDR1 and CDR2: MNHEY, SMNVEV (reference sequence). The length of the CDR3 is 17 residues. Trimming took 0 bases from V and 2 from J, leaving 15 bases between them. CDR3 amino acids: CASSLSKLGKITDTQYF. The CDR3 DNA reads as TGTGCCAGCAGTTTATCGAAGTTGGGAAAGATCACAGATACGCAGTATTTT.

The gene calls are TRBV18 and TRBJ2-2, with 9 bases aligning to TRBD2. The CDR3 sequence is 17 residues long. Per the germline V gene, CDR1 is KGHSH and CDR2 is LQKENI. Unmatched junction bases numbered 14, after V lost 6 bases and J lost 6 bases. Written as DNA, the CDR3 is TGTGCCAGCTCCCCAAGCGGGGGCGGGAGGGCCGCCGGGGAGCTGTTTTTT. Translating it yields CASSPSGGGRAAGELFF.

The chain recombines TRBV2 with TRBJ2-2; TRBD1 is a possible D gene (6 bases). Trimming shortened V by 1 base and J by 7 bases, and 22 bases separated the two germline ends. Germline loops: CDR1 SNHLY, CDR2 FYNNEI. CDR3 length: 18 amino acids. CDR3 sequence reads: CASSEDSRTGQMGGELFF. CDR3 nucleotide sequence: TGTGCCAGCAGTGAAGATTCCCGTACAGGGCAGATGGGCGGGGAGCTGTTTTTT.

This clone was detected once. The genes are TRBV6-5 and TRBJ2-7; 8 bases map to TRBD2. The CDR3 is made up of 13 amino acids. Germline V gives CDR1 MNHEY, CDR2 SVGAGI. V lost 6 bases to trimming and J lost 3 bases; unmatched junction nucleotides: 4. DNA for the CDR3: TGTGCCAGCAGGAAGAGCGGGAGCTACGAGCAGTACTTC. This codes for CASRKSGSYEQYF.

For this clone: Other nucleotide sequences from this sample produce the same CDR3. The chain joins TRBV3-1 (or the pseudogene TRBV3-2) to TRBJ2-1; 9 bases line up with TRBD2. The junction had 5 bases not matched to a gene; V was cut back by 1 base and J by 4 bases. The CDR3 runs to 16 residues. The germline gives CDR1 LGHDT, CDR2 YNNKEL (reference sequence). For the CDR3, the DNA is TGTGCCAGCAGCCAAGTACGTCTAGCGGGGTACAATGAGCAGTTCTTC. It translates to CASSQVRLAGYNEQFF.

The chain joins TRBV9 to TRBJ2-2, with 12 nucleotides matching TRBD2. Looked up from germline, CDR1 is SGDLS and CDR2 is YYNGEE. The length of the CDR3 is 16 residues. The trim removed 4 bases at V and 6 bases at J, leaving 7 bases unmatched. CDR3 region: CASSLRLAGVPGELFF. The CDR3 nucleotides are TGTGCCAGCAGCTTGCGACTAGCGGGAGTACCCGGGGAGCTGTTTTTT.

DNA for the CDR3: TGTGCCAGCAGTCGGCGACTAGCGGGGGGCACAGATACGCAGTATTTT. Protein product: CASSRRLAGGTDTQYF. The gene calls are TRBV27 and TRBJ2-3, with TRBD2 matching over 12 bases. Germline V CDR1 and CDR2: MNHEY, SMNVEV (reference sequence). The CDR3 is made up of 16 amino acids. V lost 5 bases and J lost 1; bases outside the gene matches: 4.

The chain couples TRBV19 to TRBJ2-3, with a possible D match to TRBD2 (6 bases). The V gene lost 2 bases and the J gene lost 2 bases, with 11 bases spanning the gap. The germline V gene encodes CDR1 LNHDA and CDR2 SQIVND (reference sequence). The CDR3 contains 15 residues. Here the CDR3 DNA reads TGTGCCAGTAGTATACAGGGACTGGCCACAGATACGCAGTATTTT. Translated, it gives CASSIQGLATDTQYF.

The genes are TRBV7-8 and TRBJ2-1; D may be TRBD2 (5 bases). Germline CDR1 reads SGHVS; CDR2 reads FQNEAQ. The CDR3 contains 18 residues. With 3 bases removed from V and 6 bases from J, the gap between germline ends came to 24 bases. CDR3 region: CASSFILMLTTSGNEQFF. The CDR3 DNA reads TGTGCCAGCAGCTTTATCCTCATGCTGACTACCTCCGGCAATGAGCAGTTCTTC. The full variable domain, with the rest looked up from reference TRBV7-8 and TRBJ2-1, is GAGVSQSPRYKVAKRGQDVALRCDPISGHVSLFWYQQALGQGPEFLTYFQNEAQLDKSGLPSDRFFAERPEGSVSTLKIQRTQQEDSAVYLCASSFILMLTTSGNEQFFGPGTRLTVL.

V gene TRBV27 combines with J gene TRBJ2-7, with 8 bases aligning to TRBD2. The CDR3 totals 14 residues. Germline V gives CDR1 MNHEY, CDR2 SMNVEV (reference sequence). After removal of 4 bases from V and 5 bases from J, the junction contained 7 bases not matched to a gene. The CDR3 DNA reads TGTGCCAGCAGTTGGGGTAGCGGGATTAACGAGCAGTACTTC. This codes for CASSWGSGINEQYF.